The source of this T cell receptor beta chain is a study of blood T cell repertoires in COVID-19. Data came from immunoSEQ multiplex PCR; TCRdb stores just in-frame clones and leaves some out. The table has tens of thousands of clones, about 86% seen once. The germline V gene has CDR1 SGHRS and CDR2 YFSETQ. This CDR3 is built from 14 residues. Losses at the gene ends were 4 bases for V and 8 bases for J; bases not matched to a gene: 5. The sample was peripheral blood. The sequence was collected from a middle-aged man with COVID-19, enrolled during active disease. The V call is TRBV5-1, the J call TRBJ2-3, with 12 bases aligning to TRBD2. The CDR3 loop reads CASSETSGGITQYF. As DNA, the CDR3 is TGCGCCAGCAGCGAAACTAGCGGGGGGATTACGCAGTATTTT.